The source of this T cell receptor beta chain is a study of T cells after somatic rescue of genetic block. This CDR3 comprises 14 residues. CDR1 and CDR2 from the germline V gene are SGHAT and FQNNGV. Unmatched junction bases numbered 0, after V lost 0 bases and J lost 1 base. Assay: immunoSEQ multiplex PCR; the TCRdb copy retains only in-frame clones and omits some. The data contain approximately 58,000 clones, 90% to 97% of them singletons. This TCR derives from a child in the first two years of life. The sequencing sample was made of peripheral blood mononuclear cells (PBMCs). The chain couples TRBV11-2 to TRBJ2-7; 7 positions match TRBD1. The chain's CDR3 is CASSLDRGSYEQYF. As DNA, the CDR3 is TGTGCCAGCAGCTTAGACAGGGGGTCCTACGAGCAGTACTTC. Full variable domain (outside the CDR3, taken from reference TRBV11-2 and TRBJ2-7): EAGVAQSPRYKIIEKRQSVAFWCNPISGHATLYWYQQILGQGPKLLIQFQNNGVVDDSQLPKDRFSAERLKGVDSTLKIQPAKLEDSAVYLCASSLDRGSYEQYFGPGTRLTVT.